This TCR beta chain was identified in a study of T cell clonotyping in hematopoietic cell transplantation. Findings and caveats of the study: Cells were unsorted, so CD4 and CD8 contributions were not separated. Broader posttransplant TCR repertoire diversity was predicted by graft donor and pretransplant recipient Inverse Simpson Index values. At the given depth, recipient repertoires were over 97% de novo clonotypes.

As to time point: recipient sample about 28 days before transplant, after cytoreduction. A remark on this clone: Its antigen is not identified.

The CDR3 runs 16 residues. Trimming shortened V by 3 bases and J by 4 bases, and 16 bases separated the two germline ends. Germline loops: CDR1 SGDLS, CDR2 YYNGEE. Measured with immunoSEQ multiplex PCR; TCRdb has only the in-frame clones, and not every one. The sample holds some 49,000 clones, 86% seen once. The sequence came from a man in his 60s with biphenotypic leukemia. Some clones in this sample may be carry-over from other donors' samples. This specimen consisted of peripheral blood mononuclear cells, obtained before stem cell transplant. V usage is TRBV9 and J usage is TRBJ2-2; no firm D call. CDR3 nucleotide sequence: TGTGCCAGCAGCGCGAACTCGGTCGCAGGCACCGGGGAGCTGTTTTTT. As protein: CASSANSVAGTGELFF.